The 19 T cell receptor beta chains given below trace back to one sample, sequenced in a study of shared clonotypes between healthy human individuals. TCRdb keeps only in-frame clones here, not all; method: immunoSEQ multiplex PCR. Here the sample spans about 1,800,000 clones, about 95% being singletons. Selected positively for CCR7 and CD45RO-negative, naive CD8 cells excluded terminally differentiated effector memory CD45RA+ cells. Material for sequencing was naive CD8+ T cells sorted from blood. The source is a man younger than 30 in good health.

The genes are TRBV7-9 and TRBJ2-2; TRBD2 is a possible D gene (6 bases). V was pared by 3 bases and J by 5 bases, with 10 bases between. The CDR3 totals 14 residues. From germline, CDR1 is SEHNR and CDR2 FQNEAQ (reference sequence). CDR3 region: CASSFLGGTGELFF. CDR3 in DNA: TGTGCCAGCAGCTTTCTCGGGGGAACCGGGGAGCTGTTTTTT.

This rearrangement joins TRBV6-5 to TRBJ2-1, with TRBD2 as a possible D gene (5 bases). The germline V gene has CDR1 MNHEY and CDR2 SVGAGI. The CDR3 has 15 residues. V lost 0 bases and J lost 8, with 14 bases in between. The CDR3 region has the DNA TGTGCCAGCAGTTACTCCCGGGCCAGCGGCTATGAGCAGTTCTTC. Protein product: CASSYSRASGYEQFF.

The V gene is TRBV6-5, the J gene TRBJ1-6; D gene uncertain. Germline values: CDR1 MNHEY, CDR2 SVGAGI. The CDR3 runs to 15 residues. Trimming shortened V by 5 bases and J by 14 bases, and 22 bases separated the two germline ends. Here the CDR3 DNA reads TGTGCCAGCAGTGCCTCCCTTGAAGGTCGCGGCACCCTCCACTTT. Its protein is CASSASLEGRGTLHF.

The chain is built from TRBV6-6 and TRBJ2-6, with D perhaps matching TRBD1 (5 bases). Germline V lookup: CDR1 MNHNY, CDR2 SVGAGI (reference sequence). This CDR3 is 13 amino acids long. The V gene lost 7 bases and the J gene lost 3 bases, with 7 bases spanning the gap. In DNA, the CDR3 is TGTGCCAGCAAGACAGTTGGGGCCAACGTCCTGACTTTC. Its translation: CASKTVGANVLTF.

This rearrangement joins TRBV7-9 to TRBJ1-3; D is uncertain. V lost 8 bases, J lost 6 bases, and 20 bases lay in between. The germline V gene has CDR1 SEHNR and CDR2 FQNEAQ (reference sequence). The CDR3 is 15 amino acids. The CDR3 loop is CASGREEAEENTIYF. The CDR3 bases are TGTGCCAGCGGCCGGGAGGAAGCGGAGGAAAACACCATATATTTT.

The chain recombines TRBV25-1 with TRBJ2-1; D is ambiguous. The CDR3 length is 11 residues. The ends were cut back, 4 bases at V and 10 bases at J, with 8 bases in the middle. CDR1 and CDR2 (germline): MGHDK, SYGVNS. As DNA, the CDR3 is TGTGCCAGCAGTGCCCTCGGCGAGCAGTTCTTC. As protein: CASSALGEQFF.

In the case of this clone: Other DNA sequences from this sample encode an identical CDR3 as well. The chain links TRBV4-1 to TRBJ2-7; 11 positions match TRBD2. The germline V gene has CDR1 MGHRA and CDR2 YSYEKL. CDR3 length: 15 residues. Trimming took 0 bases from V and 2 from J; bases not matched to a gene: 0. The chain's CDR3 is CASSQEGLAAYEQYF. The CDR3 DNA is TGCGCCAGCAGCCAAGAGGGACTAGCGGCCTACGAGCAGTACTTC.

Notes on this clone: A much larger clone differs from this one at a single base, so this may be a read error. Other nucleotide sequences from this sample produce the same CDR3. V is TRBV7-9 and J is TRBJ2-7; D is ambiguous. Germline V gene lookup returns CDR1 SEHNR and CDR2 FQNEAQ (reference sequence). The CDR3 sequence is 11 residues long. CDR3 nucleotides: TGTGCCAGCAGCTTCTCCAACGAGCAGTACTTC. Its translation: CASSFSNEQYF.

The gene calls are TRBV6-1 and TRBJ2-7; 8 bases agree with TRBD1. J was trimmed by 0 bases and V by 7 bases; bases with no gene match: 8. The germline gives CDR1 MNHNS, CDR2 SASEGT. This CDR3 is 15 amino acids long. CDR3 loop: CASKPGTGLSYEQYF. In DNA, the CDR3 is TGTGCCAGCAAGCCAGGGACAGGTCTCTCCTACGAGCAGTACTTC.

CDR3 in amino acids: CASTPLGTAETQYF. The CDR3 coding sequence is TGTGCCAGCACTCCCTTGGGGACGGCAGAGACCCAGTACTTC. The chain has TRBV6-5 and TRBJ2-5; D may be TRBD1 or TRBD2 (5 bases each). Germline V lookup: CDR1 MNHEY, CDR2 SVGAGI. The ends were cut back, 7 bases at V and 4 bases at J, with 16 bases in the middle. The CDR3 loop spans 14 amino acids.

The chain uses TRBV9 and TRBJ1-1; D not certain. The germline gives CDR1 SGDLS, CDR2 YYNGEE. The CDR3 has 16 amino acids. Trimming stripped 4 bases from V and 3 bases from J, with 19 bases between. CDR3 region: CASSSWSGVGDTEAFF. The CDR3 bases are TGTGCCAGCAGCTCGTGGTCCGGGGTCGGGGACACTGAAGCTTTCTTT.

The chain couples TRBV11-2 to TRBJ1-5; D perhaps matches TRBD1 (6 bases). Germline CDR1 SGHAT, CDR2 FQNNGV. The CDR3 consists of 15 residues. The V end was cut by 1 base, the J end by 3 bases, with 10 bases between. The CDR3: CASSLGGGYNQPQHF. CDR3 DNA: TGTGCCAGCAGCTTAGGGGGGGGCTACAATCAGCCCCAGCATTTT.

In this sample, this clone turned up a few times. The chain carries TRBV7-9 and TRBJ2-7, with TRBD1 matching 7 bases. With 3 bases clipped from V and 4 bases from J, the junction kept 9 bases outside the gene matches. This CDR3 contains 15 residues. Germline CDR1 is SEHNR and CDR2 is FQNEAQ (reference sequence). CDR3 amino acids: CASSFLSGGRYEQYF. In nucleotides, the CDR3 is TGTGCCAGCAGCTTTCTGTCAGGGGGTCGGTACGAGCAGTACTTC.

Points on this clone: Other DNA sequences in this specimen translate into the identical CDR3. The chain joins TRBV5-1 to TRBJ2-7, with D tentatively TRBD1 (5 bases). CDR1 is SGHRS and CDR2 is YFSETQ in the germline V gene. The ends were cut back, 0 bases at V and 2 bases at J, with 9 bases in the middle. The CDR3 is 14 residues long. The CDR3: CASSLEGSPYEQYF. The CDR3 region has the DNA TGCGCCAGCAGCTTGGAGGGGTCCCCCTACGAGCAGTACTTC. The whole variable domain, filled in from reference TRBV5-1 and TRBJ2-7, reads KAGVTQTPRYLIKTRGQQVTLSCSPISGHRSVSWYQQTPGQGLQFLFEYFSETQRNKGNFPGRFSGRQFSNSRSEMNVSTLELGDSALYLCASSLEGSPYEQYFGPGTRLTVT.

In its sample, this clone was seen a few times. The genes are TRBV7-9 and TRBJ2-7; 8 bases agree with TRBD1. The CDR3 sequence is 14 residues long. J lost 4 bases, V lost 5 bases, and 7 bases had no gene match. From germline, CDR1 is SEHNR and CDR2 FQNEAQ (reference sequence). The CDR3: CASSIQGVGYEQYF. CDR3 bases: TGTGCCAGCAGCATACAGGGGGTTGGGTACGAGCAGTACTTC.

The V call is TRBV7-9, the J call TRBJ2-4; possible D gene TRBD2, 5 bases. V lost 6 bases and J 1 base, leaving 10 bases between the germline ends. The CDR3 has 14 amino acids. The germline CDR1 and CDR2 sequences are SEHNR and FQNEAQ (reference sequence). The CDR3 bases are TGTGCCAGCAGTTATCCGGGGGCCAAAAACATTCAGTACTTC. Translating gives CASSYPGAKNIQYF.

The V gene is TRBV27, the J gene TRBJ2-7, with 8 nucleotides matching TRBD2. Germline lookup yields CDR1 MNHEY and CDR2 SMNVEV (reference sequence). CDR3 length equals 13 residues. J was trimmed by 2 bases and V by 5 bases; bases with no gene match: 2. Here the CDR3 DNA reads TGTGCCAGCAGTCGGACTAGCACCTACGAGCAGTACTTC. Its translation: CASSRTSTYEQYF.

The chain employs TRBV29-1 and TRBJ1-3; 7 bases fit TRBD1. V shed 1 base, J shed 0 bases, and the junction held 6 bases outside the gene matches. The CDR3 consists of 16 residues. The germline V gene has CDR1 SQVTM and CDR2 ANQGSEA. Written as DNA, the CDR3 is TGCAGCGTTGAAGGGGAGGGGGCATACTCTGGAAACACCATATATTTT. Translated, it gives CSVEGEGAYSGNTIYF.

The chain carries TRBV7-6 and TRBJ2-2; 7 bases align to TRBD2. CDR3 size: 18 residues. Germline V CDR1 and CDR2: SGHVS, FNYEAQ. Unmatched junction bases numbered 14, after V lost 1 base and J lost 6 bases. This CDR3 is CASSLVLWRESSPGELFF. The CDR3 DNA reads TGTGCCAGCAGCTTAGTTCTTTGGCGGGAGTCGAGCCCCGGGGAGCTGTTTTTT. Variable domain in full (rest from reference TRBV7-6 and TRBJ2-2): GAGVSQSPRYKVTKRGQDVALRCDPISGHVSLYWYRQALGQGPEFLTYFNYEAQQDKSGLPNDRFSAERPEGSISTLTIQRTEQRDSAMYRCASSLVLWRESSPGELFFGEGSRLTVL.